The 15 T cell receptor beta chains below come from one sample, sequenced in a study of CD8+ T cells in alopecia areata. Following extraction, RNA underwent reverse transcription to cDNA, which served as the sequencing template. TCRdb's table, derived via immunoSEQ multiplex PCR, lists solely in-frame clones and lacks some. Of 150,000 or so clones detected, around 47% appear once; the ten largest clones hold about 6.4%. Sequenced material: CD4+ T cells sorted from blood. The receptor set was obtained from a human donor with alopecia areata.

The genes are TRBV27 and TRBJ1-1, with D possibly being TRBD1 (6 bases). V lost 7 bases to trimming and J lost 10 bases, with 19 bases between them. The CDR3 extends over 13 amino acids. Germline values: CDR1 MNHEY, CDR2 SMNVEV (reference sequence). CDR3 sequence (DNA): TGTGCCAGCACCCTCCGGGGAACAGGGAGAGCTTTCTTT. As protein: CASTLRGTGRAFF.

The CDR3 protein is CASSSPGTVTDTQYF. The CDR3 bases are TGTGCCAGCAGCTCGCCAGGGACAGTCACAGATACGCAGTATTTT. The rearrangement uses TRBV7-9 and TRBJ2-3; 7 nucleotides match TRBD1. CDR1 and CDR2 from the germline V gene are SEHNR and FQNEAQ (reference sequence). J lost 2 bases, V lost 4 bases, and 6 bases had no gene match. This CDR3 is 15 amino acids long.

This rearrangement joins TRBV5-1 to TRBJ2-5; D remains ambiguous. Trimming cost V 1 base and J 3 bases, with 10 bases left between them. Germline CDR1 and CDR2: SGHRS and YFSETQ. The CDR3 runs to 14 residues. The CDR3 coding sequence is TGCGCCAGCAGCTTGAGCACAGTAGAAGAGACCCAGTACTTC. Translating gives CASSLSTVEETQYF.

The chain links TRBV30 to TRBJ1-2; D is unresolved. Deletions cut 0 bases from V and 0 bases from J, with 5 bases between. The CDR3 has 13 residues. CDR1 is GTSNPN and CDR2 is SVGIG in the germline V gene (reference sequence). Here the CDR3 DNA reads TGTGCCTGGAGTGTCTCCTCTAACTATGGCTACACCTTC. This encodes CAWSVSSNYGYTF.

The V gene is TRBV4-2, the J gene TRBJ1-5; tentative D call: TRBD1 (5 bases). The CDR3 spans 13 residues. With 3 bases removed from V and 5 bases from J, the gap between germline ends came to 8 bases. The germline V gene has CDR1 LGHNA and CDR2 YNFKEQ. CDR3 DNA: TGTGCCAGCAGCCAGGGGGACCATCAGCCCCAGCATTTT. It encodes CASSQGDHQPQHF.

This clone has just a few counts. The V gene is TRBV5-1, the J gene TRBJ1-4, with D perhaps TRBD1 (5 bases). This CDR3 comprises 14 residues. Germline lookup yields CDR1 SGHRS and CDR2 YFSETQ. Trimming took off 1 base at V and 8 bases at J, with 12 bases between the two ends. CDR3 protein: CASSLRGEDEKLFF. CDR3 DNA sequence: TGCGCCAGCAGCTTGAGGGGAGAGGACGAAAAACTGTTTTTT.

The chain has TRBV20-1 and TRBJ2-1; 9 nucleotides line up with TRBD1. V lost 5 bases, J lost 14 bases, and 4 bases stayed unmatched. Germline V gene lookup returns CDR1 DFQATT and CDR2 SNEGSKA (reference sequence). This CDR3 spans 10 amino acids. In nucleotides, the CDR3 is TGCAGTGCTTTCCGGGACAGGGAGTTCTTC. It is translated as CSAFRDREFF.

This clone was detected a few times. The rearrangement uses TRBV9 and TRBJ2-5; D may be TRBD2 (5 bases). With 4 bases removed from V and 1 base from J, the gap between germline ends came to 11 bases. Germline values: CDR1 SGDLS, CDR2 YYNGEE. The CDR3 has 14 amino acids. The CDR3 here is CASSPRLRQETQYF. Here the CDR3 DNA reads TGTGCCAGCAGCCCACGACTACGCCAAGAGACCCAGTACTTC.

This clone was counted between two and nine times. This chain uses TRBV30 with TRBJ2-5; D remains unclear. Trimming left V 4 bases short and J 2 bases short, with 8 bases between. The germline CDR1 and CDR2 sequences are GTSNPN and SVGIG (reference sequence). CDR3 length: 12 amino acids. The CDR3 loop reads CAWKLLQETQYF. DNA for the CDR3: TGTGCCTGGAAACTACTTCAAGAGACCCAGTACTTC.

This chain links TRBV11-2 with TRBJ2-5; D ambiguous. Trimming shortened V by 5 bases and J by 4 bases, and 2 bases separated the two germline ends. Per germline, CDR1 SGHAT and CDR2 FQNNGV. The CDR3 spans 10 residues. The CDR3 DNA is TGTGCCAGCAGCCGAGAGACCCAGTACTTC. This sequence encodes CASSRETQYF.

The rearrangement uses TRBV2 and TRBJ2-7; 7 bases line up with TRBD1. J gave up 4 bases and V 5 bases, and 8 bases lay outside the gene matches. In germline, CDR1 is SNHLY, CDR2 FYNNEI. The CDR3 contains 14 residues. The CDR3 DNA reads as TGTGCCAGCAGTTATCCAGGGGGAAGGTACGAGCAGTACTTC. This codes for CASSYPGGRYEQYF.

Only a few counts were recorded for this clone. The chain carries TRBV29-1 and TRBJ2-5; D is undetermined. With 3 bases removed from V and 7 bases from J, the gap between germline ends came to 6 bases. Germline loops: CDR1 SQVTM, CDR2 ANQGSEA. There are 10 residues in the CDR3. The CDR3 DNA reads as TGCAGCGTTGAGAGTTGGACCCAGTACTTC. Protein sequence: CSVESWTQYF.

The rearrangement links TRBV19 to TRBJ2-1; no clear D gene. Germline V CDR1 and CDR2: LNHDA, SQIVND (reference sequence). Trimming left V 4 bases short and J 8 bases short, with 12 bases between. The CDR3 is 13 amino acids. CDR3 loop: CASSRAAWYEQFF. CDR3 in DNA: TGTGCCAGTAGTAGAGCCGCATGGTATGAGCAGTTCTTC.

V is TRBV28 and J is TRBJ2-7; the D gene is possibly TRBD2 (7 bases). Germline lookup yields CDR1 MDHEN and CDR2 SYDVKM. V lost 4 bases to trimming and J lost 6 bases, with 16 bases between them. CDR3 size: 14 residues. The CDR3 coding sequence is TGTGCCAGCAGTTACGCGGGGGCCTCCGGCGAGCAGTACTTC. Translation: CASSYAGASGEQYF.

The J gene is TRBJ1-2, the V gene TRBV6-5; no definite D call. The length of the CDR3 is 16 residues. The germline V gene has CDR1 MNHEY and CDR2 SVGAGI. Deletions cut 2 bases from V and 0 bases from J, with 13 bases between. CDR3: CASSYGRVPPNYGYTF. The CDR3 nucleotides read TGTGCCAGCAGTTACGGCCGAGTCCCACCTAACTATGGCTACACCTTC.